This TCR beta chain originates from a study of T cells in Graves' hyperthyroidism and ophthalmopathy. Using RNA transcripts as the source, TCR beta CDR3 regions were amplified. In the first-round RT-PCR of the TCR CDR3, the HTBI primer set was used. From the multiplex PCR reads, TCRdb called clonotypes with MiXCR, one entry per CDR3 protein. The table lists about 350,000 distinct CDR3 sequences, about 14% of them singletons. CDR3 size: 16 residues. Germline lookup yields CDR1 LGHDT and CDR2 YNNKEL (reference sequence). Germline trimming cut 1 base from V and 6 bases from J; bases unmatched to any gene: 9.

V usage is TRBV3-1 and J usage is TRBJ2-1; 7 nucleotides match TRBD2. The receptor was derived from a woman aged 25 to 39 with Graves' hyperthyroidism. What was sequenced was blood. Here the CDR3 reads CASSQGLAQRGNEQFF. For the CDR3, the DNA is TGTGCCAGCAGCCAAGGACTAGCACAGAGGGGCAATGAGCAGTTCTTC.